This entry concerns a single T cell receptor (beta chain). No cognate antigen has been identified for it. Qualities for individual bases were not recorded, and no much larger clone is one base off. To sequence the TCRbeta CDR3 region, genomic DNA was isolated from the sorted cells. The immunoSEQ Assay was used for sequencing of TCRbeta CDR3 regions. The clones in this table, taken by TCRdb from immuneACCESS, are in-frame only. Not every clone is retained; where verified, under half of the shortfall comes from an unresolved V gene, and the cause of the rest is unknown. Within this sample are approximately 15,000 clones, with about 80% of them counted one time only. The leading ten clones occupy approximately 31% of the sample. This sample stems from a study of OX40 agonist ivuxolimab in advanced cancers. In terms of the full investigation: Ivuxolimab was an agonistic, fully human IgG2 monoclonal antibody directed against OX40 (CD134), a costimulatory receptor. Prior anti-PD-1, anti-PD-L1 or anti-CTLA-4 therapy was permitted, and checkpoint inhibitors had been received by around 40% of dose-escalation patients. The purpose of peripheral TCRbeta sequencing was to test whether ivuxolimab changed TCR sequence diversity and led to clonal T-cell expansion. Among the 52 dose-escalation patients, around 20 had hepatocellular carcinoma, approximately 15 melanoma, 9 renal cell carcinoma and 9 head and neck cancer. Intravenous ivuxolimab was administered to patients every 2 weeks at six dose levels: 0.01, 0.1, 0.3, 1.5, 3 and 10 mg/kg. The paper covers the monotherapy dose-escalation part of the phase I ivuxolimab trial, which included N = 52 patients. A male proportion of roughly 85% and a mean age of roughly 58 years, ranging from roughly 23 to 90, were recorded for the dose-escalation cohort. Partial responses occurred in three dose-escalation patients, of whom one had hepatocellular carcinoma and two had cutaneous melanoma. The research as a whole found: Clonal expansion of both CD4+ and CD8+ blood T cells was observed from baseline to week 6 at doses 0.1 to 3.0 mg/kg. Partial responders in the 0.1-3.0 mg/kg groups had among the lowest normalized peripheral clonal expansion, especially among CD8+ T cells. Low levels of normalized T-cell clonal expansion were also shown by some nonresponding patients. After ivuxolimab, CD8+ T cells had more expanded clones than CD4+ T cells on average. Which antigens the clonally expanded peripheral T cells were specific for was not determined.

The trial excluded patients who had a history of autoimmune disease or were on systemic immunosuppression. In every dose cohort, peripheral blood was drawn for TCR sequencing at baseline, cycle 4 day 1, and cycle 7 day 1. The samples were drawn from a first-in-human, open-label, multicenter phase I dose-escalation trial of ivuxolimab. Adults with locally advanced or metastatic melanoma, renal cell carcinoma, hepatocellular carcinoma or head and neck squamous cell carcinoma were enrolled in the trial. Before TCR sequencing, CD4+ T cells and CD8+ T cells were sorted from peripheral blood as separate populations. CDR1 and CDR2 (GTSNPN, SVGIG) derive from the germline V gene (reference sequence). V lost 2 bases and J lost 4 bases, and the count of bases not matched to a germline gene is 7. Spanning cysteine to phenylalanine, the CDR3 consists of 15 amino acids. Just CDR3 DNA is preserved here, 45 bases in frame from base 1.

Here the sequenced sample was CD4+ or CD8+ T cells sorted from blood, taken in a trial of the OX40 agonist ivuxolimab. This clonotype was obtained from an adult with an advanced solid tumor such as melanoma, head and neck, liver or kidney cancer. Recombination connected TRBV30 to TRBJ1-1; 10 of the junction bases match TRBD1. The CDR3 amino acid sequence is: CAWSQGTGEGTEAFF. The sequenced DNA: TGTGCCTGGAGTCAAGGGACAGGGGAAGGCACTGAAGCTTTCTTT.